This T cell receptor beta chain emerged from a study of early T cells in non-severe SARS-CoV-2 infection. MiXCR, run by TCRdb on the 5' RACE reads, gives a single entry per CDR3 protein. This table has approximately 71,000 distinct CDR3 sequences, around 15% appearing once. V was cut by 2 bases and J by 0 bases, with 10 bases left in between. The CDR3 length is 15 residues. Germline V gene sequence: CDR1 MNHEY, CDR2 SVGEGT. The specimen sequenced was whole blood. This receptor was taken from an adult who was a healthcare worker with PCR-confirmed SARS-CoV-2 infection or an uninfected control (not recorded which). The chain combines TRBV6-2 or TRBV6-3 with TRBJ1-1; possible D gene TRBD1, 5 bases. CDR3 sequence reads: CASSYTGHMNTEAFF. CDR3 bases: TGTGCCAGCAGTTACACTGGACATATGAACACTGAAGCTTTCTTT.